One and the same sample provided the 24 T cell receptor beta chains below, sequenced in a study of T-cell memory formation after mild COVID-19. TCRdb reprocessed the 5' RACE reads with MiXCR, giving one entry per CDR3 protein. The table lists more than 100,000 distinct CDR3 sequences, over 15% of them singletons. The specimen was PBMCs or a T cell subset sorted from them (not recorded which). The receptors were gathered from a man aged 18-30 years who had mild COVID-19 (a few samples of this study predate the infection). Cell type and time point are not known.

The chain joins TRBV10-3 to TRBJ2-1; no clear D. V was shortened by 4 bases and J by 7 bases, with 14 bases between the two germline ends. The CDR3 extends over 14 amino acids. Germline CDR1 is ENHRY and CDR2 is SYGVKD. In nucleotides, the CDR3 is TGTGCCATCAGTGGAGAATCGCTTGGGAATGAGCAGTTCTTC. Residues: CAISGESLGNEQFF.

This sequence joins TRBV7-2 and TRBJ1-3, with D possibly TRBD1 on 5 matching bases. Germline V gene lookup returns CDR1 SGHTA and CDR2 FQGNSA. The CDR3 loop spans 13 amino acids. Trimming shortened V by 8 bases and J by 1 base, and 9 bases separated the two germline ends. CDR3 coding DNA: TGTGCCAGCCAGGGCGGGTCTGGAAACACCATATATTTT. This translates into CASQGGSGNTIYF.

This clonotype has a count of ten or more. The chain has TRBV12-3 or TRBV12-4 and TRBJ1-2; D gene ambiguous. The CDR3 covers 14 residues. Deletions cut 0 bases from V and 6 bases from J, with 11 bases between. CDR3 amino acids: CASSLAHVPDGYTF. The CDR3, as DNA: TGTGCCAGCAGTTTAGCGCATGTCCCGGATGGCTACACCTTC.

This clonotype was seen only a few times. V is TRBV5-1 and J is TRBJ2-3; TRBD2 agrees at 8 bases. CDR3 length: 16 residues. The V gene's germline CDR1 is SGHRS and CDR2 YFSETQ. V trimming: 4 bases; J trimming: 4 bases; junction bases outside the gene matches: 11. In nucleotides, the CDR3 is TGCGCCAGCAGCATAGGACTAGCTGGGGCCCCAGATACGCAGTATTTT. Its protein is CASSIGLAGAPDTQYF.

This clonotype was counted ten times or more. CDR3 nucleotides: TGCAGTGCTAGCATGTCCAGGGTATATGGGGCCAACGTCCTGACTTTC. It encodes CSASMSRVYGANVLTF. The chain carries TRBV20-1 and TRBJ2-6, with TRBD1 as a possible D gene (5 bases). V was trimmed by 3 bases and J by 3 bases, leaving 15 bases between them. CDR1 is DFQATT, CDR2 SNEGSKA, per germline (reference sequence). This CDR3 has 16 residues.

V usage is TRBV24-1 and J usage is TRBJ2-3; D might be TRBD1 (6 bases). The CDR3 covers 13 residues. The germline V gene encodes CDR1 KGHDR and CDR2 SFDVKD. The ends were cut back, 7 bases at V and 3 bases at J, with 10 bases in the middle. CDR3 sequence reads: CATRGQGTDTQYF. In DNA, the CDR3 is TGTGCCACCAGGGGCCAGGGGACAGATACGCAGTATTTT.

The chain recombines TRBV18 with TRBJ2-7, with a possible D match to TRBD1 (5 bases). The V gene lost 3 bases and the J gene lost 0 bases, with 9 bases spanning the gap. CDR1 and CDR2 (germline): KGHSH, LQKENI. CDR3 length equals 14 residues. The CDR3 DNA reads as TGTGCCAGCTCACCCCAGGGAAACTCCTACGAGCAGTACGTC. Translation: CASSPQGNSYEQYV.

A few counts support this clonotype. This rearrangement joins TRBV6-2 or TRBV6-3 to TRBJ2-7; D is undetermined. The CDR3 spans 12 residues. The germline V gene has CDR1 MNHEY and CDR2 SVGEGT. The germline V and J ends were trimmed by 6 bases and 3 bases, with 9 bases remaining between them. CDR3 region: CASREGGYEQYV. The DNA for the CDR3 is TGTGCCAGCAGGGAAGGCGGCTACGAGCAGTACGTC.

In this sample, this clonotype turned up many times. V and J are TRBV9 and TRBJ2-7; D gene uncertain. The CDR3 length is 14 residues. The germline gives CDR1 SGDLS, CDR2 YYNGEE. The V end was cut by 0 bases, the J end by 7 bases, with 14 bases between. The CDR3 loop reads CASSVEPRSEEQYF. As DNA, the CDR3 is TGTGCCAGCAGCGTAGAGCCCAGGAGTGAGGAGCAGTACTTC.

This clonotype was observed many times. The chain carries TRBV5-1 and TRBJ2-2, with no clear D. This CDR3 contains 13 residues. Germline lookup yields CDR1 SGHRS and CDR2 YFSETQ. V was pared by 0 bases and J by 7 bases, with 7 bases between. The CDR3: CASSLEGHGELFF. CDR3 sequence (DNA): TGCGCCAGCAGCTTGGAGGGCCACGGGGAGCTGTTTTTT.

The chain combines TRBV6-5 with TRBJ1-6; D is possibly TRBD1 (6 bases). The germline gives CDR1 MNHEY, CDR2 SVGAGI. Trimming left V 0 bases short and J 7 bases short, with 10 bases between. The CDR3 loop spans 15 amino acids. The CDR3 spells CASSYSAGANSPLHF. In nucleotides, the CDR3 is TGTGCCAGCAGTTACTCCGCAGGGGCGAATTCACCCCTCCACTTT.

The V and J genes are TRBV12-3 or TRBV12-4 and TRBJ1-5, with TRBD1 matching 7 bases. Trimming cost V 5 bases and J 0 bases; bases outside gene matches: 7. The CDR3 spans 16 residues. The CDR3 sequence is CASSPRDSDSNQPQHF. The DNA for the CDR3 is TGTGCCAGCAGTCCCCGGGACAGCGATAGCAATCAGCCCCAGCATTTT.

The gene calls are TRBV7-6 and TRBJ1-1; 12 bases line up with TRBD1. V was pared by 4 bases and J by 6 bases, with 6 bases of the junction left unmatched. The CDR3 totals 15 residues. Germline CDR1 SGHVS, CDR2 FNYEAQ. The CDR3 DNA is TGTGCCAGCAGCTGGGGACAGGGGGCGATCTCTGAAGCTTTCTTT. Its protein is CASSWGQGAISEAFF.

This clonotype was seen ten or more times. V is TRBV4-2 and J is TRBJ1-1; D might be TRBD1 (5 bases). The CDR3 loop spans 16 amino acids. CDR1 LGHNA and CDR2 YNFKEQ come from the germline V gene. V gave up 5 bases and J gave up 1 base, with 17 bases separating them. The CDR3 DNA reads TGTGCCAGCAGCAGACTAGGGGTCCAGGCGAACACTGAAGCTTTCTTT. As protein: CASSRLGVQANTEAFF.

This clonotype showed up just a few times. J is TRBJ2-5 and V is TRBV20-1, with a weak D call TRBD2 (6 bases). The germline V gene has CDR1 DFQATT and CDR2 SNEGSKA (reference sequence). V was clipped by 3 bases and J by 1 base, with 18 bases between them. There are 16 residues in the CDR3. This CDR3 reads CSARSGGARVQETQYF. The CDR3 region has the DNA TGCAGTGCTAGGTCGGGCGGGGCGAGAGTCCAAGAGACCCAGTACTTC.

The gene calls are TRBV4-1 and TRBJ1-2; weak D call: TRBD1 (5 bases). Germline V gene sequence: CDR1 MGHRA, CDR2 YSYEKL. The CDR3 contains 19 residues. V gave up 1 base and J gave up 2 bases, with 23 bases separating them. The CDR3 loop reads CASSQVRSRRGRGNYGYTF. Written as DNA, the CDR3 is TGCGCCAGCAGCCAAGTACGTTCTAGGAGGGGAAGAGGGAACTATGGCTACACCTTC.

There are many counts of this clonotype. The CDR3 reads CASSLAVIAGGNEQFF. CDR3 DNA sequence: TGCGCCAGCAGCTTGGCGGTTATAGCAGGGGGGAATGAGCAGTTCTTC. The chain combines TRBV5-1 with TRBJ2-1; tentatively, D is TRBD1 (7 bases). Germline V gives CDR1 SGHRS, CDR2 YFSETQ. This CDR3 comprises 16 residues. The V and J ends lost 0 bases and 7 bases respectively, with 17 bases between them.

V usage is TRBV7-2 and J usage is TRBJ2-5; D is undetermined. Germline assignment: CDR1 SGHTA and CDR2 FQGNSA. The ends were cut back, 2 bases at V and 1 base at J, with 8 bases in the middle. The CDR3 is 14 residues long. CDR3 amino acids: CASSLMPTQETQYF. The CDR3, as DNA: TGTGCCAGCAGCTTAATGCCAACCCAAGAGACCCAGTACTTC.

This clonotype has just a few counts. The chain joins TRBV30 to TRBJ2-7; TRBD2 matches at 7 bases. CDR1 GTSNPN and CDR2 SVGIG come from the germline V gene (reference sequence). V dropped 5 bases and J dropped 5; count of bases not matched to a gene: 6. The length of the CDR3 is 12 residues. CDR3 protein: CAWASGADEQYF. The CDR3 DNA sequence: TGTGCCTGGGCCAGCGGGGCCGACGAGCAGTACTTC.

V and J are TRBV11-2 and TRBJ1-2; D unresolved. The CDR3 loop spans 15 amino acids. Looked up from germline, CDR1 is SGHAT and CDR2 is FQNNGV. V dropped 4 bases and J dropped 5 bases, with 17 bases sitting between them. For the CDR3, the DNA is TGTGCCAGCAGCTCCTCGACCGGGTCACTTTATGGCTACACCTTC. Encoded protein: CASSSSTGSLYGYTF.

The J gene is TRBJ2-2, the V gene TRBV5-5; 14 bases agree with TRBD2. V dropped 4 bases and J dropped 6; count of bases not matched to a gene: 8. CDR1 and CDR2 from the germline V gene are SGHKS and YYEKEE (reference sequence). CDR3 length: 17 amino acids. The DNA of the CDR3 is TGTGCCAGCAGCCTCGGACTAGCGGGGGGCTTAGCCGGGGAGCTGTTTTTT. It is translated as CASSLGLAGGLAGELFF.

This clonotype showed up just a few times. The V gene is TRBV20-1, the J gene TRBJ2-7; D is perhaps TRBD2 (6 bases). Germline V gene data show CDR1 as DFQATT and CDR2 as SNEGSKA (reference sequence). CDR3 length: 14 residues. V gave up 5 bases and J gave up 2 bases, with 16 bases separating them. CDR3 residues: CSAVGLANTYEQYF. In DNA, the CDR3 is TGCAGTGCTGTCGGCCTAGCGAACACCTACGAGCAGTACTTC.

The sample holds a few counts of this clonotype. CDR3 amino acids: CASSLAGSGQPQHF. CDR3 sequence (DNA): TGTGCCAGCAGTTTAGCAGGGTCGGGTCAGCCCCAGCATTTT. The chain combines TRBV12-3 or TRBV12-4 with TRBJ1-5; no clear D gene. The V end lost 0 bases, the J end lost 6 bases, and 9 bases lay between the germline ends. This CDR3 is 14 amino acids long.

This clonotype was found a few times. The chain carries TRBV5-1 and TRBJ1-1; 8 nucleotides line up with TRBD1. The V and J ends lost 4 bases and 1 base, in that order; junction bases with no gene match: 9. Germline CDR1 SGHRS, CDR2 YFSETQ. The length of the CDR3 is 16 residues. The CDR3 DNA follows: TGCGCCAGCAGCCGGACTGCAGGGGGCGAGAACACTGAAGCTTTCTTT. This gives the protein CASSRTAGGENTEAFF.